The rows below give T cell receptor beta chains drawn from one sample of a study of T-cell reconstitution after alpha-beta-depleted transplantation in children. A single record per CDR3 protein comes from TCRdb applying MiXCR to the PCR reads. This table has hundreds of thousands of distinct CDR3 sequences, roughly 15% appearing once. The specimen comprised PBMCs, mostly from graft donor cells, sampled 360 days after TCRalphabeta/CD19-depleted stem cell transplant. These receptors all come from a male patient younger than 18 who had a stem cell transplant for acute lymphoblastic leukemia, so the T cells may come from the graft donor. CDR3s include the opening cysteine and the closing phenylalanine or tryptophan. A D gene is named only where the DNA matches it firmly. The size field is filled for only some rows; it gives once, few, many or a size class.

clone size: -; J gene: TRBJ1-2; V gene: TRBV3-1; D gene: -; CDR3 protein: CASSLRQVSDYGYTF; CDR3 DNA: TGTGCCAGCAGCCTAAGACAGGTATCGGACTATGGCTACACCTTC
clone size: many; J gene: TRBJ1-1; V gene: TRBV20-1; D gene: -; CDR3 protein: CSARDGTTEAFF; CDR3 DNA: TGCAGTGCTAGAGATGGCACCACTGAAGCTTTCTTT
clone size: few; J gene: TRBJ1-2; V gene: TRBV20-1; D gene: -; CDR3 protein: CSARVKGANGYTF; CDR3 DNA: TGCAGTGCTAGAGTAAAAGGGGCCAATGGCTACACCTTC
clone size: few; J gene: TRBJ2-1; V gene: TRBV29-1; D gene: TRBD1; CDR3 protein: CSAGRGQGAYNEQFF; CDR3 DNA: TGCAGCGCTGGGAGGGGACAGGGCGCCTACAATGAGCAGTTCTTC
clone size: -; J gene: TRBJ2-3; V gene: TRBV5-1; D gene: -; CDR3 protein: CASSLEGIRDTQYF; CDR3 DNA: TGCGCCAGCAGCTTGGAAGGGATCAGGGATACGCAGTATTTT
clone size: few; J gene: TRBJ1-4; V gene: TRBV5-1; D gene: -; CDR3 protein: CASRTGSTTNEKLFF; CDR3 DNA: TGCGCCAGCAGAACGGGAAGCACAACTAATGAAAAACTGTTTTTT
clone size: -; J gene: TRBJ2-2; V gene: TRBV5-1; D gene: TRBD2; CDR3 protein: CASSLEGLRTGELFF; CDR3 DNA: TGCGCCAGCAGCTTGGAGGGACTACGGACCGGGGAGCTGTTTTTT
clone size: -; J gene: TRBJ2-3; V gene: TRBV2; D gene: TRBD1; CDR3 protein: CASSGQGLSTDTQYF; CDR3 DNA: TGTGCCAGCAGCGGACAGGGGCTCAGCACAGATACGCAGTATTTT
clone size: few; J gene: TRBJ2-3; V gene: TRBV27; D gene: -; CDR3 protein: CASSPIQLSSTDTQYF; CDR3 DNA: TGTGCCAGCAGCCCGATCCAGTTATCTAGCACAGATACGCAGTATTTT
clone size: -; J gene: TRBJ1-2; V gene: TRBV29-1; D gene: -; CDR3 protein: CSVVSFYGYTF; CDR3 DNA: TGCAGCGTTGTTAGCTTCTATGGCTACACCTTC
clone size: -; J gene: TRBJ2-3; V gene: TRBV12-3/TRBV12-4; D gene: -; CDR3 protein: CASSFRSPDTQYF; CDR3 DNA: TGTGCCAGCAGTTTTCGGTCCCCAGATACGCAGTATTTT
clone size: few; J gene: TRBJ2-3; V gene: TRBV5-6; D gene: -; CDR3 protein: CASSLTRFVGTDTQYF; CDR3 DNA: TGTGCCAGCAGCCTGACTAGGTTTGTCGGTACAGATACGCAGTATTTT
clone size: -; J gene: TRBJ2-7; V gene: TRBV18; D gene: TRBD2; CDR3 protein: CASSPTREVYEQYF; CDR3 DNA: TGTGCCAGCTCACCAACGCGGGAGGTCTACGAGCAGTACTTC
clone size: few; J gene: TRBJ2-7; V gene: TRBV13; D gene: -; CDR3 protein: CASSLKPRQVSEQYF; CDR3 DNA: TGTGCCAGCAGCTTAAAACCCCGACAGGTTTCCGAGCAGTACTTC
clone size: many; J gene: TRBJ2-2; V gene: TRBV5-1; D gene: TRBD2; CDR3 protein: CASSLDLAGYGELFF; CDR3 DNA: TGCGCCAGCAGCTTGGATCTAGCGGGATACGGGGAGCTGTTTTTT
clone size: medium-sized; J gene: TRBJ1-1; V gene: TRBV5-1; D gene: TRBD1; CDR3 protein: CASSGGNRGGGFF; CDR3 DNA: TGCGCCAGCTCGGGGGGAAACAGGGGAGGTGGATTCTTT
clone size: many; J gene: TRBJ2-7; V gene: TRBV10-3; D gene: TRBD1; CDR3 protein: CAIANGTVTYEQYF; CDR3 DNA: TGTGCCATCGCTAACGGGACAGTCACCTACGAGCAGTACTTC
clone size: -; J gene: TRBJ2-3; V gene: TRBV20-1; D gene: TRBD2; CDR3 protein: CSARGAGGRDTQYF; CDR3 DNA: TGCAGTGCTAGAGGAGCGGGGGGCCGGGATACGCAGTATTTT
clone size: few; J gene: TRBJ1-2; V gene: TRBV7-3; D gene: -; CDR3 protein: CASSVYGGAIGYTF; CDR3 DNA: TGTGCCAGCAGCGTTTACGGGGGGGCGATCGGCTACACCTTC
clone size: many; J gene: TRBJ2-1; V gene: TRBV14; D gene: TRBD2; CDR3 protein: CASSPWREGNNEQFF; CDR3 DNA: TGTGCCAGCAGCCCTTGGCGGGAGGGCAACAATGAGCAGTTCTTC
clone size: many; J gene: TRBJ2-2; V gene: TRBV15; D gene: -; CDR3 protein: CAIRGQTGELFF; CDR3 DNA: TGTGCCATCAGAGGCCAAACCGGGGAGCTGTTTTTT
clone size: -; J gene: TRBJ2-2; V gene: TRBV5-6; D gene: -; CDR3 protein: CASSLSGQGECTGELFF; CDR3 DNA: TGTGCCAGCAGCTTGAGCGGGCAGGGAGAATGCACCGGGGAGCTGTTTTTT
clone size: -; J gene: TRBJ2-1; V gene: TRBV5-1; D gene: -; CDR3 protein: CASSPLGPYNEQFF; CDR3 DNA: TGCGCCAGCAGCCCGTTGGGACCATACAATGAGCAGTTCTTC
clone size: -; J gene: TRBJ2-3; V gene: TRBV15; D gene: TRBD1; CDR3 protein: CATSVDRESDTQYF; CDR3 DNA: TGTGCCACCAGTGTCGACAGGGAGTCAGATACGCAGTATTTT
clone size: few; J gene: TRBJ2-7; V gene: TRBV20-1; D gene: -; CDR3 protein: CSAPLRGTYYEQYF; CDR3 DNA: TGCAGTGCTCCACTCCGGGGGACTTATTACGAGCAGTACTTC
clone size: few; J gene: TRBJ2-5; V gene: TRBV24-1; D gene: -; CDR3 protein: CATSAVDIGEETQYF; CDR3 DNA: TGTGCCACCAGTGCTGTGGACATAGGCGAAGAGACCCAGTACTTC
clone size: -; J gene: TRBJ1-6; V gene: TRBV16; D gene: -; CDR3 protein: CASSPVDGLSPLHF; CDR3 DNA: TGTGCCAGCAGCCCTGTGGACGGCCTATCACCCCTCCACTTT
clone size: few; J gene: TRBJ1-1; V gene: TRBV29-1; D gene: -; CDR3 protein: CSGRRTAVNTEAFF; CDR3 DNA: TGCAGCGGGAGAAGGACTGCAGTGAACACTGAAGCTTTCTTT
clone size: many; J gene: TRBJ2-5; V gene: TRBV10-3; D gene: TRBD1; CDR3 protein: CAISRTGGQETQYF; CDR3 DNA: TGTGCCATCAGTCGGACAGGGGGCCAAGAGACCCAGTACTTC
clone size: -; J gene: TRBJ1-1; V gene: TRBV29-1; D gene: TRBD1; CDR3 protein: CRVEKGQGFTEAFF; CDR3 DNA: TGCAGAGTTGAAAAGGGACAGGGATTCACTGAAGCTTTCTTT
clone size: -; J gene: TRBJ1-1; V gene: TRBV5-1; D gene: -; CDR3 protein: CASRESTEAFF; CDR3 DNA: TGCGCCAGCCGAGAGTCTACTGAAGCTTTCTTT
clone size: -; J gene: TRBJ2-1; V gene: TRBV2; D gene: TRBD2; CDR3 protein: CASLLSGGYNEQFF; CDR3 DNA: TGTGCCTCCCTCTTAAGCGGGGGCTACAATGAGCAGTTCTTC
clone size: many; J gene: TRBJ2-4; V gene: TRBV5-1; D gene: -; CDR3 protein: CASSFEESAKNIQYF; CDR3 DNA: TGCGCCAGCAGCTTCGAGGAGTCCGCCAAAAACATTCAGTACTTC
clone size: few; J gene: TRBJ1-5; V gene: TRBV18; D gene: -; CDR3 protein: CASSPSGYNQPQHF; CDR3 DNA: TGTGCCAGCTCACCATCCGGGTACAATCAGCCCCAGCATTTT
clone size: many; J gene: TRBJ2-7; V gene: TRBV7-9; D gene: -; CDR3 protein: CASTDGFYEQYF; CDR3 DNA: TGTGCCAGCACCGACGGATTCTACGAGCAGTACTTC
clone size: -; J gene: TRBJ2-1; V gene: TRBV3-1; D gene: -; CDR3 protein: CASSRRLSGDNEQFF; CDR3 DNA: TGTGCCAGCAGCCGACGACTGAGCGGAGACAATGAGCAGTTCTTC
clone size: -; J gene: TRBJ1-5; V gene: TRBV12-3/TRBV12-4; D gene: -; CDR3 protein: CASSLVPYSNQPQHF; CDR3 DNA: TGTGCCAGCAGTTTAGTTCCTTATAGCAATCAGCCCCAGCATTTT
clone size: many; J gene: TRBJ2-5; V gene: TRBV10-2; D gene: -; CDR3 protein: CASSYRVKETQYF; CDR3 DNA: TGCGCCAGCAGTTACAGGGTCAAGGAGACCCAGTACTTC
clone size: -; J gene: TRBJ2-1; V gene: TRBV6-2/TRBV6-3; D gene: -; CDR3 protein: CASSPLKRETPYNEQFF; CDR3 DNA: TGTGCCAGCAGTCCCCTCAAAAGAGAGACCCCCTACAATGAGCAGTTCTTC
clone size: -; J gene: TRBJ2-5; V gene: TRBV29-1; D gene: -; CDR3 protein: CSGEQGYGEETQYF; CDR3 DNA: TGCAGCGGCGAACAGGGTTATGGGGAAGAGACCCAGTACTTC
clone size: -; J gene: TRBJ2-1; V gene: TRBV2; D gene: -; CDR3 protein: CASSELASRAQFF; CDR3 DNA: TGTGCCAGCAGTGAATTGGCCTCAAGAGCGCAGTTCTTC
clone size: -; J gene: TRBJ2-2; V gene: TRBV3-1; D gene: TRBD2; CDR3 protein: CASSQVGPGLDTGELFF; CDR3 DNA: TGTGCCAGCAGCCAAGTAGGACCGGGACTAGACACCGGGGAGCTGTTTTTT
clone size: -; J gene: TRBJ2-7; V gene: TRBV20-1; D gene: -; CDR3 protein: CSARYLPDSYEQYF; CDR3 DNA: TGCAGTGCTAGATACCTCCCGGACTCCTACGAGCAGTACTTC
clone size: few; J gene: TRBJ1-2; V gene: TRBV21-1; D gene: -; CDR3 protein: CASSNLYLGQGNGYTF; CDR3 DNA: TGTGCCAGCAGCAACCTTTACCTGGGACAGGGAAATGGCTACACCTTC
clone size: -; J gene: TRBJ2-6; V gene: TRBV5-1; D gene: TRBD1; CDR3 protein: CASSTGTGTPYSSGANVLTF; CDR3 DNA: TGCGCCAGCAGCACCGGGACAGGGACACCTTACTCCTCTGGGGCCAACGTCCTGACTTTC
clone size: -; J gene: TRBJ2-1; V gene: TRBV7-8; D gene: -; CDR3 protein: CASSSRWDEQFF; CDR3 DNA: TGTGCCAGCAGCTCCCGATGGGATGAGCAGTTCTTC
clone size: -; J gene: TRBJ1-1; V gene: TRBV7-3; D gene: -; CDR3 protein: CASSLQVSTEAFF; CDR3 DNA: TGTGCCAGCAGCTTACAGGTTTCCACTGAAGCTTTCTTT